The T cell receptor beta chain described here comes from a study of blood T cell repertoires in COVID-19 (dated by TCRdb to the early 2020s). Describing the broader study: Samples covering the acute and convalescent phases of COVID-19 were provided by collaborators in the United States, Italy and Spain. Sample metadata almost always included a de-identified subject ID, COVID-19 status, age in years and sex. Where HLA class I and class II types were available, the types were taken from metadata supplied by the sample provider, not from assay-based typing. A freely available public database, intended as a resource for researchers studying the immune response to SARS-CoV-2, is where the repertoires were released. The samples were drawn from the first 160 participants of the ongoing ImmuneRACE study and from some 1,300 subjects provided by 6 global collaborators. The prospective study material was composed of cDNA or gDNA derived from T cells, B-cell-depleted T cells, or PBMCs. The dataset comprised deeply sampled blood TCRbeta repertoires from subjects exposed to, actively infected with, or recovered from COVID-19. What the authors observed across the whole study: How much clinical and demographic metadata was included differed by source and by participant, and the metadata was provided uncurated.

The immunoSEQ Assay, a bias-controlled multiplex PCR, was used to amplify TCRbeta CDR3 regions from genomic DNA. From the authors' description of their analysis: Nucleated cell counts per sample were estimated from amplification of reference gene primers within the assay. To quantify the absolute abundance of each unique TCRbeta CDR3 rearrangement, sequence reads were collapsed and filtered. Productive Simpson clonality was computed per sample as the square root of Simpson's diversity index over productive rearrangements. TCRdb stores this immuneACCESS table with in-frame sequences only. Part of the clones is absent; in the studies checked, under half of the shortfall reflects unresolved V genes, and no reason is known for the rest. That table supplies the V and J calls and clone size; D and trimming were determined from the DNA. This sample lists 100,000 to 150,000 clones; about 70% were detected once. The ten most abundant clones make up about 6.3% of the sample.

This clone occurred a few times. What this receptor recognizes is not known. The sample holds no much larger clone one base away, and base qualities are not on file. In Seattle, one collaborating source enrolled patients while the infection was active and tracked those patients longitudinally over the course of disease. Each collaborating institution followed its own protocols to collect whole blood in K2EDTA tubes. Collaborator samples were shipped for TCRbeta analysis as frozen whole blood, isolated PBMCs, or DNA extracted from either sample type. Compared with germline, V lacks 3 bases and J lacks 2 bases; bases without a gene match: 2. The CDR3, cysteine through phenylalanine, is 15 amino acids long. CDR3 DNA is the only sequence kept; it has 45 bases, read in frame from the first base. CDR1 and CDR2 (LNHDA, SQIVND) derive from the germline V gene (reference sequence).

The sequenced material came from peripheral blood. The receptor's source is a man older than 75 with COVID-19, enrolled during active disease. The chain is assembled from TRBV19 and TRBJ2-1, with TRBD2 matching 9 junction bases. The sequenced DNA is TGTGCCAGTAGTATGACTAGCGGAGCCTACAATGAGCAGTTCTTC. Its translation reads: CASSMTSGAYNEQFF.